This TCR beta chain was sequenced for a study of beta chain features in type 1 diabetes. Whole-study results and caveats: High-TCR-expressing cells could be over-represented by cDNA sequencing. TCRB CDR3 length was moderately but significantly reduced in all four CD4+ subsets of Type 1 diabetes patients.

Germline CDR1 and CDR2: SNHLY and FYNNEI. The CDR3 has 17 amino acids. V gave up 6 bases and J gave up 3 bases; unmatched junction bases: 15. Regarding this clone: Its specificity is unknown.

cDNA synthesis used the whole RNA isolate, giving expressed TCRB sequences. Using immunoSEQ multiplex PCR, the repertoire was profiled, and TCRdb retains in-frame clones only, with some absent. Found here are hundreds of thousands of clones, about 71% of them singletons; the top ten hold approximately 0.05%. V is TRBV2 and J is TRBJ1-2; 8 bases match TRBD1. The source of this sequence is a man aged 30-40 years in good health. Material: naive CD4+ T cells from blood. The CDR3 sequence: CASSPTATGALDYGYTF. CDR3 nucleotide sequence: TGTGCCAGCAGCCCCACCGCGACAGGGGCTTTGGACTATGGCTACACCTTC.